The 14 T cell receptor beta chains in this list originate from one sample, sequenced in a study of T cell responses to AZD1222 COVID-19 vaccine. Generated by immunoSEQ multiplex PCR, the TCRdb table keeps only in-frame clones and is missing some. The sample yields more than 85,000 clones, around 90% seen once. The specimen comprised peripheral blood, sampled on day 0 of AZD1222 vaccination. The receptor set was obtained from an adult in good health.

Regarding this clone: The same CDR3 also results from other DNA sequences found in this sample. The rearrangement joins TRBV5-1 to TRBJ2-2; 9 bases are a match to TRBD2. Germline loops: CDR1 SGHRS, CDR2 YFSETQ. V was pared by 2 bases and J by 4 bases, with 3 bases of the junction left unmatched. This CDR3 is 15 amino acids long. The CDR3 nucleotides are TGCGCCAGCAGCTTTGGCGGGGGGGGCACCGGGGAGCTGTTTTTT. Amino acids: CASSFGGGGTGELFF. Supplemented by reference TRBV5-1 and TRBJ2-2, the full variable domain reads KAGVTQTPRYLIKTRGQQVTLSCSPISGHRSVSWYQQTPGQGLQFLFEYFSETQRNKGNFPGRFSGRQFSNSRSEMNVSTLELGDSALYLCASSFGGGGTGELFFGEGSRLTVL.

This rearrangement joins TRBV6-2 or TRBV6-3 to TRBJ1-1; D may be TRBD1 (5 bases). CDR3 length equals 13 residues. V shed 7 bases and J shed 6 bases, with 15 bases lying between them. Germline lookup yields CDR1 MNHEY and CDR2 SVGEGT. The CDR3 DNA reads as TGTGCCAGCACCCCCTCCGGGGGGGCTGAAGCTTTCTTT. Translation gives CASTPSGGAEAFF.

The chain has TRBV11-3 and TRBJ2-7; 10 positions match TRBD1. V dropped 4 bases and J dropped 3; count of bases not matched to a gene: 3. Per germline, CDR1 SGHNT and CDR2 YENEEA. This CDR3 region has 14 residues. The CDR3 loop is CASSSRDRGYEQYF. The DNA for the CDR3 is TGTGCCAGCAGCTCCCGGGACAGGGGCTACGAGCAGTACTTC.

This clone was observed once. The chain uses TRBV3-1 (or the pseudogene TRBV3-2) and TRBJ1-2; possible D gene TRBD1, 6 bases. The germline V and J ends were trimmed by 0 bases and 8 bases, with 10 bases remaining between them. The CDR3 consists of 13 residues. The V gene's germline CDR1 is LGHDT and CDR2 YNNKEL (reference sequence). CDR3 sequence (DNA): TGTGCCAGCAGCCAAGAGGGGGCGCGAGGCTACACCTTC. This gives the protein CASSQEGARGYTF.

This chain uses TRBV6-5 with TRBJ1-2; 7 nucleotides agree with TRBD1. CDR1 and CDR2 from the germline V gene are MNHEY and SVGAGI. The CDR3 length is 13 residues. Losses at the gene ends were 7 bases for V and 7 bases for J; bases not matched to a gene: 9. CDR3 nucleotide sequence: TGTGCCAGCACTCCTACAGGGGCCATTGGCTACACCTTC. This codes for CASTPTGAIGYTF.

The chain is built from TRBV18 and TRBJ2-7; D possibly uses TRBD1 or TRBD2 (5 bases each). The CDR3 spans 13 residues. Germline values: CDR1 KGHSH, CDR2 LQKENI. V was pared by 3 bases and J by 3 bases, with 9 bases between. The CDR3 sequence: CASSPGPLYEQYF. The CDR3, as DNA: TGTGCCAGCTCACCGGGACCCCTCTACGAGCAGTACTTC.

The V gene is TRBV5-1, the J gene TRBJ1-3; TRBD1 might be the D (5 bases). V dropped 0 bases and J dropped 2 bases, with 12 bases sitting between them. Per the germline V gene, CDR1 is SGHRS and CDR2 is YFSETQ. The CDR3 covers 16 residues. The CDR3 DNA follows: TGCGCCAGCAGCTTGGGACAGACTACAACTGGAAACACCATATATTTT. Its protein is CASSLGQTTTGNTIYF.

J is TRBJ1-5 and V is TRBV27, with a possible D match to TRBD1 (5 bases). Germline CDR1 and CDR2: MNHEY and SMNVEV (reference sequence). The CDR3 spans 14 residues. V lost 1 base, J lost 7 bases, and 11 bases lay in between. CDR3 sequence reads: CASSLWGVGQPQHF. CDR3 DNA: TGTGCCAGCAGTTTATGGGGGGTGGGCCAGCCCCAGCATTTT.

The J gene is TRBJ1-2, the V gene TRBV7-2; D remains unclear. Trimming took off 5 bases at V and 4 bases at J, with 14 bases between the two ends. In germline, CDR1 is SGHTA, CDR2 FQGNSA. The CDR3 length is 14 residues. CDR3 coding DNA: TGTGCCAGCAGCCTCCTGGCAGGCGCCTATGGCTACACCTTC. It codes for CASSLLAGAYGYTF.

The chain recombines TRBV18 with TRBJ1-5; D is unresolved. Germline V gene lookup returns CDR1 KGHSH and CDR2 LQKENI. This CDR3 spans 14 amino acids. Trimming removed 6 bases from V and 2 bases from J, with 11 bases in between. CDR3 residues: CASSLDWGNQPQHF. CDR3 bases: TGTGCCAGCTCCTTGGATTGGGGCAATCAGCCCCAGCATTTT.

This chain connects TRBV5-4 to TRBJ1-2, with a possible D match to TRBD1 (6 bases). There are 14 residues in the CDR3. Per germline, CDR1 SGHNT and CDR2 YYREEE (reference sequence). The germline V and J ends were trimmed by 3 bases and 4 bases, with 13 bases remaining between them. CDR3 in amino acids: CASSSGQLRYGYTF. CDR3 sequence (DNA): TGTGCCAGCAGCTCAGGACAGCTCCGCTATGGCTACACCTTC.

The rearrangement links TRBV12-1 to TRBJ2-3; the table names TRBD2, a call not compared with the DNA. TRBV12-1 is deemed a pseudogene. CDR3 length: 17 residues. Written as DNA, the CDR3 is TGTGCCAGCAGCCAAAATTCTAGCGGGAGGGCCCCAGATACGCAGTATTTT. It yields the protein CASSQNSSGRAPDTQYF.

This chain uses TRBV3-1 (or the pseudogene TRBV3-2) with TRBJ1-1; weak D call: TRBD1 (5 bases). The CDR3 sequence is 14 residues long. The V end was cut by 1 base, the J end by 3 bases, with 9 bases between. In germline, CDR1 is LGHDT, CDR2 YNNKEL (reference sequence). The CDR3: CASSQGSGDTEAFF. The CDR3 DNA reads TGTGCCAGCAGCCAAGGTTCGGGGGACACTGAAGCTTTCTTT.

The chain has TRBV18 and TRBJ2-7; 7 bases are shared with TRBD1. The germline gives CDR1 KGHSH, CDR2 LQKENI. The CDR3 covers 15 residues. With 3 bases clipped from V and 4 bases from J, the junction kept 9 bases outside the gene matches. CDR3 in DNA: TGTGCCAGCTCACCTCTAAAAGGGGGCGGATACGAGCAGTACTTC. Translated: CASSPLKGGGYEQYF.